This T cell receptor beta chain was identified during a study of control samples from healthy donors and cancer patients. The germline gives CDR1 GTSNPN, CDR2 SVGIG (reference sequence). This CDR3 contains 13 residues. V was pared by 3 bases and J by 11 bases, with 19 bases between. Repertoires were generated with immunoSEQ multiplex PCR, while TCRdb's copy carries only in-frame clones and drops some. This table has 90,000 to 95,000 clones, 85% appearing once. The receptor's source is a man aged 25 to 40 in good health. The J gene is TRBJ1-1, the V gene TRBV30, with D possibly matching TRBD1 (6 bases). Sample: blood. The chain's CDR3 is CAWRDGRGFAAFF. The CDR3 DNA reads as TGTGCCTGGAGGGACGGGAGGGGGTTTGCGGCTTTCTTT.